This is a list of T cell receptor beta chains from one sample in a study of blood T cell repertoires in COVID-19. TCRdb's table, derived via immunoSEQ multiplex PCR, lists solely in-frame clones and lacks some. The sample includes 200,000 to 300,000 clones, around 83% of them seen just once. The sequenced sample consisted of peripheral blood. The source is a woman aged 40 to 49 who had recovered from COVID-19. Each CDR3 is given with its conserved first and last residue. D genes are given only for firm matches. Only part of the rows carry a size: once, few, many, or a class if the clone is expanded.

TRBV19,-,20,TRBD2,TRBJ2-1,TGTGCCAGTAGTATAGATAGTCCAGCGGGGAGAGCTTTCTCCTACAATGAGCAGTTCTTC,CASSIDSPAGRAFSYNEQFF
TRBV10-2,once,15,-,TRBJ1-5,TGCGCCAGCAGTGATGCAGGGCTAAGCAATCAGCCCCAGCATTTT,CASSDAGLSNQPQHF
TRBV19,-,14,-,TRBJ2-7,TGTGCCAGTAGTATCGGGGGACAGACCTACGAGCAGTACTTC,CASSIGGQTYEQYF
TRBV7-9,-,18,TRBD1,TRBJ2-2,TGTGCCAGCAGAAAAACCGGGACAGGGAGACCCCCGACCGGGGAGCTGTTTTTT,CASRKTGTGRPPTGELFF
TRBV7-9,-,15,TRBD1,TRBJ2-1,TGTGCCAGCAGCTTACGCGGGACAGGGATTCTTGAGCAGTTCTTC,CASSLRGTGILEQFF
TRBV12-5,-,17,-,TRBJ2-7,TGTGCTAGTGGTTTGGCACGGGAGACCGATTACTCCTACGAGCAGTACTTC,CASGLARETDYSYEQYF
TRBV21-1,-,15,-,TRBJ2-5,TGTGCCAGCAGCAAAGTTCGGACTAGGAGCGAGACCCAGTACTTC,CASSKVRTRSETQYF
TRBV19,-,17,TRBD2,TRBJ2-1,TGTGCCAGTAGTACCGACGGACTAGCGGGGTCCTACAATGAGCAGTTCTTC,CASSTDGLAGSYNEQFF
TRBV2,-,13,TRBD1,TRBJ1-1,TGTGCCAGCAATGGACAGGGGGTCACTGAAGCTTTCTTT,CASNGQGVTEAFF
TRBV7-9,-,14,-,TRBJ2-7,TGTGCCAGCAGCTTACCAGGGATGTACTACGAGCAGTACTTC,CASSLPGMYYEQYF
TRBV7-6,-,16,-,TRBJ2-1,TGTGCCAGCAGCTTAGGGGCGCGCCTCTCCTACAATGAGCAGTTCTTC,CASSLGARLSYNEQFF
TRBV28,once,16,TRBD2,TRBJ2-7,TGTGCCAGCAGTTTATTCCTAGCGGAGCGCTCCTACGAGCAGTACTTC,CASSLFLAERSYEQYF
TRBV25-1,-,14,TRBD1,TRBJ1-6,TGTGCCAGCAGTGATGGACAGGGGAATTCACCCCTCCACTTT,CASSDGQGNSPLHF
TRBV6-6,-,14,-,TRBJ2-1,TGTGCCAGCAGCCCTGACATACAGGGAAATGAGCAGTTCTTC,CASSPDIQGNEQFF
TRBV7-2,-,19,-,TRBJ1-5,TGTGCCAGCAGCTTAGCGAAGACCCTGGACAGACCCAACAATCAGCCCCAGCATTTT,CASSLAKTLDRPNNQPQHF
TRBV3-1/TRBV3-2,-,15,TRBD2,TRBJ2-7,TGTGCCAGCAGCCCCCAGGGGACTAGGACCTACGAGCAGTACTTC,CASSPQGTRTYEQYF
TRBV28,-,11,-,TRBJ2-7,TGTGCCAGCAGTCCTTCGGACGAGCAGTACTTC,CASSPSDEQYF
TRBV6-1,-,14,TRBD1,TRBJ1-5,TGTGCCAGCAGTGAATCCAGGGGGACTCAGCCCCAGCATTTT,CASSESRGTQPQHF
TRBV11-2,-,15,TRBD1,TRBJ2-4,TGTGCCAGCAGCTTAGTACAGGGGGCCAACACCATTCAGTACTTC,CASSLVQGANTIQYF
TRBV24-1,-,16,-,TRBJ1-1,TGTGCCACCAGTGATTTCCGGACGGGAGTGAACACTGAAGCTTTCTTT,CATSDFRTGVNTEAFF
TRBV4-1,-,14,-,TRBJ1-3,TGCGCCAGCAGCCGGCAGGTCGAGGGAAACACCATATATTTT,CASSRQVEGNTIYF
TRBV5-1,-,16,-,TRBJ2-6,TGCGCCAGCAGCTTGTTTTCTAGCTCTGGGGCCAACGTCCTGACTTTC,CASSLFSSSGANVLTF
TRBV12-3/TRBV12-4,-,13,TRBD2,TRBJ2-7,TGTGCCAGCAGCCCCGGGACTAGCGGGGAGCAGTACTTC,CASSPGTSGEQYF
TRBV2,-,16,TRBD2,TRBJ2-5,TGTGCCAGTTTTAGCGGGGGGTTCCAAATGAAAGAGACCCAGTACTTC,CASFSGGFQMKETQYF
TRBV27,-,18,TRBD1,TRBJ1-2,TGTGCCAGCAGTTTAATGGTCGGACAGGGTGCGGGGAACTATGGCTACACCTTC,CASSLMVGQGAGNYGYTF
TRBV28,-,16,-,TRBJ2-7,TGTGCCAGCAGTCCACCAGGGTCCCTCTCGGCCTACGAGCAGTACTTC,CASSPPGSLSAYEQYF
TRBV5-1,-,17,-,TRBJ2-1,TGCGCCAGCAGCTCCAGCACTAACCTCCTCTCCTACAATGAGCAGTTCTTC,CASSSSTNLLSYNEQFF
TRBV6-5,-,14,TRBD1,TRBJ1-1,TGTGCCAGCAGTCAATGGATCAGGGGGACTGAAGCTTTCTTT,CASSQWIRGTEAFF
TRBV7-8,once,15,TRBD2,TRBJ2-1,TGTGCCAGCAGCAAGACTAGCGGAAGATACAATGAGCAGTTCTTC,CASSKTSGRYNEQFF
TRBV5-1,-,14,-,TRBJ1-1,TGCGCCAGCAGCTTGGATGCGGGGGGCACTGAAGCTTTCTTT,CASSLDAGGTEAFF
TRBV27,-,14,-,TRBJ2-2,TGTGCCAGCAGTTTTTCAGGGCTCACCGGGGAGCTGTTTTTT,CASSFSGLTGELFF
TRBV19,-,13,-,TRBJ1-5,TGTGCCAGTAAAACAGGTAGCAATCAGCCCCAGCATTTT,CASKTGSNQPQHF
TRBV11-2,-,15,-,TRBJ1-2,TGTGCCAGCAGCCAACTCAGGGGCGAAGCCTATGGCTACACCTTC,CASSQLRGEAYGYTF
TRBV6-6,once,11,-,TRBJ2-1,TGTGCCAGCAGTCCTCGCGATGAGCAGTTCTTC,CASSPRDEQFF
TRBV7-8,-,15,-,TRBJ1-1,TGTGCCAGCAGCTTAGGAAGGACAGCGAACACTGAAGCTTTCTTT,CASSLGRTANTEAFF
TRBV18,-,14,TRBD1,TRBJ1-2,TGTGCCAGCTCACCGGGACAGGGGGCGGATGGCTACACCTTC,CASSPGQGADGYTF
TRBV21-1,-,19,-,TRBJ2-6,TGTGCCAGCAGCAACGGGACAGGGGGGATTCCGTTTGGGGCCAACGTCCTGACTTTC,CASSNGTGGIPFGANVLTF
TRBV7-9,-,16,TRBD1,TRBJ2-5,TGTGCCAGCAGCACGCTCTACAGGGGGTTCGGGGGGACCCAGTACTTC,CASSTLYRGFGGTQYF
TRBV27,-,13,-,TRBJ1-6,TGTGCCAGCAGTTTATTTGTAAATTCACCCCTCCACTTT,CASSLFVNSPLHF
TRBV3-1/TRBV3-2,few,13,-,TRBJ1-1,TGTGCCAGCAGCCTAGGATCTGGGGCCGAAGCTTTCTTT,CASSLGSGAEAFF
TRBV6-5,-,15,TRBD1,TRBJ2-1,TGTGCCAGCAGCACCGGGACAGCCAACTACAATGAGCAGTTCTTC,CASSTGTANYNEQFF
TRBV24-1,once,13,-,TRBJ1-1,TGTGCCACCAGCAACACAGTGAACACTGAAGCTTTCTTT,CATSNTVNTEAFF
TRBV28,few,18,TRBD1,TRBJ1-6,TGTGCCAGCAACTCGGGGACAGCGAGAAGCTCCTATAATTCACCCCTCCACTTT,CASNSGTARSSYNSPLHF
TRBV24-1,-,21,TRBD2,TRBJ2-2,TGTGCCACCAGTGATTTTCCCACAAAAAAAGCGGGGGGCCGTATCGGCGGGGAGCTGTTTTTT,CATSDFPTKKAGGRIGGELFF
TRBV5-1,-,15,-,TRBJ1-6,TGCGCCAGCAGCCGAAGTGACAAGAATAATTCACCCCTCCACTTT,CASSRSDKNNSPLHF
TRBV6-1,-,14,-,TRBJ1-3,TGTGCCAGCAGTACCAGGGACTCTGGAAACACCATATATTTT,CASSTRDSGNTIYF